The rows below give T cell receptor beta chains drawn from one sample of a study of blood T cell repertoires in COVID-19. Clones were read by immunoSEQ multiplex PCR, and TCRdb kept only the in-frame ones, dropping some. There are under 300,000 clones in the sample; about four fifths occur only once, and about 2% lies in the top ten. Material for sequencing was peripheral blood. Receptors originate from a man younger than 40 who had recovered from COVID-19. The conserved cysteine and the conserved F or W are not part of the CDR3 here. The order of the fields is D gene, V gene, CDR3 protein. The D gene is left open where the match is weak.

TRBD1 TRBV9 ASSVTTGSITEAF
- TRBV6-5 ASSRETNEKLF
- TRBV6-1 ASSERGGLLNYGYT
TRBD1 TRBV7-9 ASSAGQGRKAF
- TRBV27 ASSPLGTPEAF
- TRBV7-2 ASSLQGHPSTDTQY
TRBD2 TRBV18 ASSRGLAGDQETQY
- TRBV9 ASSPTLGSGNTIY
- TRBV6-1 ASSALHRELTGANVLT
- TRBV6-1 ASSEMASVNTEAF
TRBD1 TRBV5-1 ASSLVGTAFYEQY
TRBD1 TRBV12-5 ASGLTLTGNNEKLF
- TRBV6-6 ASSYGALRDQPQH
- TRBV5-4 ASNSHRGNGI
TRBD2 TRBV7-3 ASSVGLAGGNNEQF
- TRBV15 ATSRDEATGELF
TRBD1 TRBV6-1 ASRKQGDTGELF
TRBD1 TRBV6-5 ASRTGDNQPQH
- TRBV19 ASSIQREIGKLF
- TRBV12-3/TRBV12-4 ASSLSGYEQY
TRBD2 TRBV5-1 ASSLAVSSGWQY
TRBD1 TRBV7-9 ASSSEVGQGKPQH
- TRBV5-4 ASSLGAGSEKLF
- TRBV11-1 ASSFGGHTEAF
- TRBV19 ASSILPGEQF
- TRBV11-2 ASSLGFWGVGGYT
- TRBV7-3 ASSLEAGNTIY
- TRBV4-1 ASRWTVTPTDTQY
TRBD2 TRBV10-3 AISESKVAGIQETQY
- TRBV7-6 ASSLGGLEKLF
TRBD2 TRBV27 ASSPRTSGGGETQY
TRBD2 TRBV19 ASSMSAGEPLGTGELF
TRBD1 TRBV2 ANTMDRTSGEQF
- TRBV11-3 ASSPSAERTDTQY
- TRBV5-6 ASSWGGEETQY